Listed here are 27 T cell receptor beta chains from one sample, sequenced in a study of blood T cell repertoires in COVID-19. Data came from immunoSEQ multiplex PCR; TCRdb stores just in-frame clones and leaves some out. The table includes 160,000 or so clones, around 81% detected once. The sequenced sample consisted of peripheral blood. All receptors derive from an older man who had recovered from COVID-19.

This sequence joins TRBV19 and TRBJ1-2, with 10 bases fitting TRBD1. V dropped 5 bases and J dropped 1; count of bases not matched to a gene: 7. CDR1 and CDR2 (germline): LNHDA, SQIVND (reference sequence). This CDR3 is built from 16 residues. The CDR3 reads CASSLRDRGFNYGYTF. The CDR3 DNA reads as TGTGCCAGTAGTCTAAGGGACAGGGGATTTAACTATGGCTACACCTTC.

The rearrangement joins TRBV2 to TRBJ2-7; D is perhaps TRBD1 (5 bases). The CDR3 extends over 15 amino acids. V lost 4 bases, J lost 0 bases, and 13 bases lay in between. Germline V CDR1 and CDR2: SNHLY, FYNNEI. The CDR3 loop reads CASSGAGKSSYEQYF. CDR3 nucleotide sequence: TGTGCCAGCAGTGGGGCAGGGAAGAGCTCCTACGAGCAGTACTTC.

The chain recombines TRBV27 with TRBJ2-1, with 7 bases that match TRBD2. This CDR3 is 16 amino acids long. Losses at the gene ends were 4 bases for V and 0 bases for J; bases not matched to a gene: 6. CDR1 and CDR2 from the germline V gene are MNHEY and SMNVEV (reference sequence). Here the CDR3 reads CASSSQRGSSYNEQFF. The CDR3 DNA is TGTGCCAGCAGTTCCCAGCGGGGAAGCTCCTACAATGAGCAGTTCTTC.

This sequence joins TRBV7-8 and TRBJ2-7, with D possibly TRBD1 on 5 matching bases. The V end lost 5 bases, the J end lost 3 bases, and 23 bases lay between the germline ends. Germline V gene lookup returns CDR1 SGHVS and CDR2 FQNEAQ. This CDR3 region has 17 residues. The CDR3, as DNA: TGTGCCAGCAGCCATATAGGAACAGGAGAACTAAGCTACGAGCAGTACTTC. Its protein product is CASSHIGTGELSYEQYF.

Here the CDR3 DNA reads TGTGCCAGCAGCAGGGGTTACTACGAGCAGTACTTC. Translating it yields CASSRGYYEQYF. The rearrangement joins TRBV5-6 to TRBJ2-7; tentatively, D is TRBD1 (5 bases). The CDR3 sequence is 12 residues long. CDR1 SGHDT and CDR2 YYEEEE come from the germline V gene. The V end was cut by 4 bases, the J end by 3 bases, with 8 bases between.

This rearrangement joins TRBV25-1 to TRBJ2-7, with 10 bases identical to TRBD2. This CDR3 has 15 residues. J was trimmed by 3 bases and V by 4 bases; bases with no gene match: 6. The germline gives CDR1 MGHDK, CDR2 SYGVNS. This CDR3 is CASSGRTSGLYEQYF. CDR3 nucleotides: TGTGCCAGCAGTGGCCGGACTAGCGGCCTCTACGAGCAGTACTTC.

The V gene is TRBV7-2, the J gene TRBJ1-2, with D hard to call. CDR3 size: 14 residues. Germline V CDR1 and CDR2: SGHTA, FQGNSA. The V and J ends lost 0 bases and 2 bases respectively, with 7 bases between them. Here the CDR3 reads CASSLARQNYGYTF. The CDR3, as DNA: TGTGCCAGCAGCTTAGCCAGGCAGAACTATGGCTACACCTTC.

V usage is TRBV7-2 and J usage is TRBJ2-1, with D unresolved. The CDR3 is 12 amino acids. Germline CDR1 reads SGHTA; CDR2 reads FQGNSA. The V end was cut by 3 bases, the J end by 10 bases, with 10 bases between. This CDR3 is CASSFLPGEQFF. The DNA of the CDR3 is TGTGCCAGCAGCTTTCTTCCAGGAGAGCAGTTCTTC.

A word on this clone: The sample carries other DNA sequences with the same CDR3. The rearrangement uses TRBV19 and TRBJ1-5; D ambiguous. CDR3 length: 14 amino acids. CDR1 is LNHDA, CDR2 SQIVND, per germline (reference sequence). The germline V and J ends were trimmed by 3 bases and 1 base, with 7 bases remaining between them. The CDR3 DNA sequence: TGTGCCAGTAGTATGAGAGGGAGCAATCAGCCCCAGCATTTT. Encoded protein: CASSMRGSNQPQHF.

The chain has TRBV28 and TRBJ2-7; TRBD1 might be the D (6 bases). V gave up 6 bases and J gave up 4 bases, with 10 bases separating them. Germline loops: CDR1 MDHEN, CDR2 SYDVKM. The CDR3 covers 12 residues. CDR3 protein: CASSPDSYEQYF. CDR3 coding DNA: TGTGCCAGCAGCCCGGACAGTTACGAGCAGTACTTC.

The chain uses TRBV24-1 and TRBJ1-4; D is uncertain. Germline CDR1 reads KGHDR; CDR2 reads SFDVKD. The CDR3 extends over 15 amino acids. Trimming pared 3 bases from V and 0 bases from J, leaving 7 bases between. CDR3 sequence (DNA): TGTGCCACCAGTGATAACAGTGCAACTAATGAAAAACTGTTTTTT. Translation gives CATSDNSATNEKLFF.

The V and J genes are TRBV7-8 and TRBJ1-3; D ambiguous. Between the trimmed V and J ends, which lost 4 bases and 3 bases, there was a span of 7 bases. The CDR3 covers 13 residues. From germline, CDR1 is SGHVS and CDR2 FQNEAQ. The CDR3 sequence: CASSSEGGNTIYF. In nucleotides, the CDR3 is TGTGCCAGCAGCTCGGAGGGTGGAAACACCATATATTTT.

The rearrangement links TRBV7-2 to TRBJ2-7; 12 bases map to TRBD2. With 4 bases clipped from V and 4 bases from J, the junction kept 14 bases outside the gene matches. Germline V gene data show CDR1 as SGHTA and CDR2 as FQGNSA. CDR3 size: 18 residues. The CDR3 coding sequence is TGTGCCAGCAGCTCCCCGAAGAGGACTAGCGGGATGGGGTACGAGCAGTACTTC. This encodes CASSSPKRTSGMGYEQYF.

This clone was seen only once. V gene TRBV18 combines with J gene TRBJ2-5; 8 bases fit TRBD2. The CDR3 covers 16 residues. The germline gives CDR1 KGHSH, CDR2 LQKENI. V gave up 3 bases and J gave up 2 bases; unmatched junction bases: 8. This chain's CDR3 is CASSPQVAGTQETQYF. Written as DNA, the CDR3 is TGTGCCAGCTCACCCCAGGTAGCGGGAACTCAAGAGACCCAGTACTTC.

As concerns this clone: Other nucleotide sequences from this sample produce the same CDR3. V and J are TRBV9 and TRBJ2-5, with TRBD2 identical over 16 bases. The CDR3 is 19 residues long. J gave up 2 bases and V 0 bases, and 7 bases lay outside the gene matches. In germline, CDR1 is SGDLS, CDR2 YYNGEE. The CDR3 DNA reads TGTGCCAGCAGCGTAGCTACTGGGACTAGCGGGAGGGAGCAAGAGACCCAGTACTTC. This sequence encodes CASSVATGTSGREQETQYF. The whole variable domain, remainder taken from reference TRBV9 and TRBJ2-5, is DSGVTQTPKHLITATGQRVTLRCSPRSGDLSVYWYQQSLDQGLQFLIQYYNGEERAKGNILERFSAQQFPDLHSELNLSSLELGDSALYFCASSVATGTSGREQETQYFGPGTRLLVL.

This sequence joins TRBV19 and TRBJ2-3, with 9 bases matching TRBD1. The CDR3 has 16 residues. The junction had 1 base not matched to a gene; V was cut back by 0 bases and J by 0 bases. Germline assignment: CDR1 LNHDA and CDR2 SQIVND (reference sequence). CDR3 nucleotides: TGTGCCAGTAGTATAGACGACAGGGGGAGCACAGATACGCAGTATTTT. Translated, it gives CASSIDDRGSTDTQYF.

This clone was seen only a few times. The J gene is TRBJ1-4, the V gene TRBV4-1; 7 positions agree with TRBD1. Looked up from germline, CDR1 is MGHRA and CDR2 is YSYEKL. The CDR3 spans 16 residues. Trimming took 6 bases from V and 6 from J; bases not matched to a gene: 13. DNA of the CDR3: TGCGCCAGCAGTTCACAGGGGACCGGCGCGGATGAAAAACTGTTTTTT. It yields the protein CASSSQGTGADEKLFF.

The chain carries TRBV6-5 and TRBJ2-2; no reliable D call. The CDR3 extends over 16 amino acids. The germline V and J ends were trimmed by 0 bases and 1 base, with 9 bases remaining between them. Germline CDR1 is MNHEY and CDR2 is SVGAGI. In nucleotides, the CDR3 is TGTGCCAGCAGTTACTCGGCCAGGCTGAACACCGGGGAGCTGTTTTTT. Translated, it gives CASSYSARLNTGELFF.

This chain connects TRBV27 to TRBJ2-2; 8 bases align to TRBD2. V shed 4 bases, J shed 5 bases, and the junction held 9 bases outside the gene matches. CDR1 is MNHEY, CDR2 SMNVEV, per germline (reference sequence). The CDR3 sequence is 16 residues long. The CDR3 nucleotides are TGTGCCAGCAGTTCGTGGGTAGCGGGACCGACCGGGGAGCTGTTTTTT. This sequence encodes CASSSWVAGPTGELFF.

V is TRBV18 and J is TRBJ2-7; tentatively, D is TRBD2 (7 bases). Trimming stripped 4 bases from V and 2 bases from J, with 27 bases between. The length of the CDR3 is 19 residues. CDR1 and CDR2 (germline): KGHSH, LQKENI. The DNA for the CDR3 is TGTGCCAGCTCACAGTCAACAGGGACTACCCATAAGCACCCCTACGAGCAGTACTTC. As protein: CASSQSTGTTHKHPYEQYF.

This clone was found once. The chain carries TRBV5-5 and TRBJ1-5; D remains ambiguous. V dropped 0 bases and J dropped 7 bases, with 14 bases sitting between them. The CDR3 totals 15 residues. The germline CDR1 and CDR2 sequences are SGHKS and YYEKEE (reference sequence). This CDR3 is CASSLVSGIGQPQHF. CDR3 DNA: TGTGCCAGCAGCTTGGTCTCCGGGATAGGCCAGCCCCAGCATTTT.

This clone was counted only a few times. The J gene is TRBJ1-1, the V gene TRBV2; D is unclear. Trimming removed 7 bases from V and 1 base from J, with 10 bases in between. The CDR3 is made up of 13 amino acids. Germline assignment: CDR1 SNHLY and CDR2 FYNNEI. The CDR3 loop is CASIGGPNTEAFF. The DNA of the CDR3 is TGTGCCAGCATAGGAGGTCCGAACACTGAAGCTTTCTTT.

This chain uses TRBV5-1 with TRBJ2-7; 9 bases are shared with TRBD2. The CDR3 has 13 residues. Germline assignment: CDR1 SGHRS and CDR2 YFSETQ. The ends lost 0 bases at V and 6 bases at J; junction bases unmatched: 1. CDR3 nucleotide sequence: TGCGCCAGCAGCTTGGTGACTAGCGGCGAGCAGTACTTC. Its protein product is CASSLVTSGEQYF.

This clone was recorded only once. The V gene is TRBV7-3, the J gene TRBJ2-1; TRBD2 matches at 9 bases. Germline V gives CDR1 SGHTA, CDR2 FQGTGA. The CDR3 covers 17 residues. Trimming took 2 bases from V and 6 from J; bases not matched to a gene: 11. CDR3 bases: TGTGCCAGCAGCTTAGGGGGACCTGGGCGGGAGGGCAATGAGCAGTTCTTC. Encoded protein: CASSLGGPGREGNEQFF.

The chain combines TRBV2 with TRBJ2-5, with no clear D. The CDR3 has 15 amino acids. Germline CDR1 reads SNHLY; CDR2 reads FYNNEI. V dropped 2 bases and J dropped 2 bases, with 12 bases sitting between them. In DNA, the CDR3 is TGTGCCAGCAGTGAATCGAAGACTGTGCAAGAGACCCAGTACTTC. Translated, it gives CASSESKTVQETQYF.

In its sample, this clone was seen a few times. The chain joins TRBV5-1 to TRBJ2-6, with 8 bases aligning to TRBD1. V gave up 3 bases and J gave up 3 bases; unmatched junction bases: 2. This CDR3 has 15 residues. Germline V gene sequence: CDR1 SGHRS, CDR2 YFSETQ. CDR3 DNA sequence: TGCGCCAGCAGCTCGGGGACAGGTGGGGCCAACGTCCTGACTTTC. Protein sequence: CASSSGTGGANVLTF.

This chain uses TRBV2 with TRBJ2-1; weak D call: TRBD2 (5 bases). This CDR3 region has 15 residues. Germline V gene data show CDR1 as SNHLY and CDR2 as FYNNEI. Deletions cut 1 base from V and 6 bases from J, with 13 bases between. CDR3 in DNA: TGTGCCAGCAGTGAAGAGGTAACGGCGGGCAATGAGCAGTTCTTC. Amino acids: CASSEEVTAGNEQFF.